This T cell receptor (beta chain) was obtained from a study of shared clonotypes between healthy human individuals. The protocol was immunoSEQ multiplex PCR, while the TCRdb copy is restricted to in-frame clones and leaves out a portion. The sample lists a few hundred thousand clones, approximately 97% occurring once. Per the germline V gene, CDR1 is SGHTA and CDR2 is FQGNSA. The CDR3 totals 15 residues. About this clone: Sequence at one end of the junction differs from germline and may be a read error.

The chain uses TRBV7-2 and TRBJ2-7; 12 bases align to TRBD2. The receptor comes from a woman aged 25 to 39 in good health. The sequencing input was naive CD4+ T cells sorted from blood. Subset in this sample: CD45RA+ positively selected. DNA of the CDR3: TGTGCCAGCAGCGTAGCGACTAGCGGGAGCGACGAGCAGTACTTC. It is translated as CASSVATSGSDEQYF. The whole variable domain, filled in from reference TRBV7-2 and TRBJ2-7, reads GAGVSQSPSNKVTEKGKDVELRCDPISGHTALYWYRQSLGQGLEFLIYFQGNSAPDKSGLPSDRFSAERTGGSVSTLTIQRTQQEDSAVYLCASSVATSGSDEQYFGPGTRLTVT.